This TCR beta chain was sequenced in a study of cytomegalovirus exposure and HLA in healthy donors. Study-wide findings and caveats: It was taken for granted in presence/absence analyses that sequencing depth across donors was roughly uniform.

Germline loops: CDR1 MNHNS, CDR2 SASEGT. The V gene lost 7 bases and the J gene lost 7 bases, with 17 bases spanning the gap. The CDR3 extends over 13 amino acids. PCR amplification relied on 60 Vbeta primers (plus 13 Jbeta primers). Authors' methods: Later reanalysis found 60 million to 90 million unique TCR beta chains, roughly 9.9 million of them shared. Some clones are missing from TCRdb's copy, which holds only in-frame ones; the method was immunoSEQ multiplex PCR. D and trimming were read from the DNA, whereas the V and J calls and clone size are those reported in that table. The sample yields some 130,000 clones, 65% to 80% seen once. As to this clone: Its specificity is unknown. The sample has other DNA sequences that encode this CDR3 too.

The receptor was derived from a male donor in good health and CMV-seropositive. Specimen: PBMCs. J is TRBJ2-7 and V is TRBV6-1; tentative D call: TRBD2 (5 bases). DNA for the CDR3: TGTGCCAGCACCCCCGGCGAGACTACAGAGCAGTACTTC. Translated: CASTPGETTEQYF.